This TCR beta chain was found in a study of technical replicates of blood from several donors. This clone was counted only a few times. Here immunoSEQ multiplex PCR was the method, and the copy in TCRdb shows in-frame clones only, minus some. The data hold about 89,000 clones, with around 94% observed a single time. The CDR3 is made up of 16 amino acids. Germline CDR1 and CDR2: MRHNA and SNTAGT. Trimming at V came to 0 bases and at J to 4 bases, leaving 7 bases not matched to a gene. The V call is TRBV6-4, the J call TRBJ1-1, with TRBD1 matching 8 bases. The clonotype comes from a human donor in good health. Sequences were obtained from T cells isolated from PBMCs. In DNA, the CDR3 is TGTGCCAGCAGTGACTCGCCCGGACAGGGTACCACTGAAGCTTTCTTT. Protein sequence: CASSDSPGQGTTEAFF.